The rows below give T cell receptor beta chains drawn from one sample of a study of cytomegalovirus exposure and HLA in healthy donors. Profiled with immunoSEQ multiplex PCR; TCRdb holds only in-frame clones, not every one. The data show over 130,000 clones, 70% to 85% seen once. The specimen was PBMCs. The receptors were sampled from a male donor in good health and CMV-seronegative. Each CDR3 is given without its conserved first and last residue. Not all rows give a size; the values are once, few, many and, for expanded clones, a class.

j_call clone_size v_call cdr3_aa
TRBJ2-1 - TRBV5-4 ASSPTSGSIRNEQF
TRBJ2-3 - TRBV19 ASSLGGGQY
TRBJ2-3 - TRBV4-1 ASSQRETTVGRDTQY
TRBJ2-7 - TRBV7-6 ASSPARDRGYEQY
TRBJ2-1 - TRBV29-1 SVGGLAGAYNEQF
TRBJ1-1 - TRBV19 ASSASLNTEAF
TRBJ2-7 once TRBV27 ASSLGQGFHEQY
TRBJ2-7 few TRBV27 ASSLAPSYEQY
TRBJ1-1 - TRBV19 ASSILGAFTEAF
TRBJ2-5 - TRBV5-4 ASSPGRTDRETQY
TRBJ2-1 - TRBV7-8 ASSLLAGGANEQF
TRBJ2-1 once TRBV4-1 ASSLSGSLYNEQF
TRBJ1-1 - TRBV6-5 ASSYIDRANTEAF
TRBJ1-2 - TRBV6-5 ASSYGTNYGYT
TRBJ2-7 few TRBV25-1 ASSEGGLLYEQY
- once TRBV19 ASSMGTGPSYEQY
TRBJ1-2 - TRBV15 ATSRVYDTNYGYT
TRBJ2-1 - TRBV4-2 ASSLLTNSGVQF
TRBJ2-1 - TRBV7-9 ASSLVLAGGGNEQF
TRBJ2-5 once TRBV19 ASSIVGGQETQY
TRBJ2-2 few TRBV7-9 ASSPAGLNTGELF
TRBJ2-7 - TRBV29-1 SGKATGDEQY
TRBJ1-2 - TRBV7-9 ASTRGHWGYT
TRBJ2-1 - TRBV21-1 ASSAGQKDNEQF
TRBJ1-5 few TRBV6-1 ASSGRAGQPQH
TRBJ2-1 - TRBV7-3 ASSPRGGGGEQF
TRBJ2-1 - TRBV2 ASSEGLAGPYNEQF
TRBJ2-1 - TRBV6-6 ASGTSGSSNEQF
TRBJ2-3 - TRBV11-2 ASQGAVHTDTQY
TRBJ1-4 - TRBV29-1 SVVGGEKLF
TRBJ2-2 - TRBV5-1 ASSLDPDTGELF
TRBJ1-4 - TRBV18 ASSPGDEKLF
TRBJ1-3 - TRBV5-4 ASSPTTGSSGNTIY
TRBJ1-4 - TRBV6-5 ASSYSAGINEKLF
TRBJ1-5 - TRBV6-1 ASSGTGGSQPQH
TRBJ1-2 few TRBV28 ASSSAGGAGGYT
TRBJ2-7 - TRBV4-1 ASSQGGTDEQY
- - TRBV4-1 ASSQDPAGRGEQY
TRBJ1-5 - TRBV30 AWSGHFNQPQH
TRBJ2-7 - TRBV2 ASTPRGTYYEQY
TRBJ2-3 - TRBV5-1 ASSPGLAGVLDTQY
TRBJ1-4 - TRBV4-1 ASSSERGEKLF
TRBJ2-3 - TRBV5-4 ASSSQGRGTDTQY
TRBJ2-7 - TRBV29-1 SVVGRGLYEQY
TRBJ1-2 - TRBV6-5 ASSSTGWHGYT